This T cell receptor (beta chain) was retrieved from a study of T cells in Graves' hyperthyroidism and ophthalmopathy. Notes on the study in general: From stable hyperthyroidism, ophthalmopathy was separated by a 13 V-J model. It was a median roughly six months before onset that the model predicted ophthalmopathy.

Stability of Graves' hyperthyroidism was defined as absent ophthalmopathy progression within 18 months. Diagnoses were established using clinical symptoms, serum thyroxine and TRAb, thyroid ultrasound and orbital computed tomography. Researchers amplified the TCR beta CDR3 regions from RNA transcripts. HTBI primers were used for first-round RT-PCR of the TCR CDR3. TCRdb reanalysed the multiplex PCR reads using MiXCR and keeps one entry per CDR3 protein. Among some 510,000 distinct CDR3 sequences listed, 20% to 25% were seen once. The V end lost 7 bases, the J end lost 6 bases, and 12 bases lay between the germline ends. This CDR3 has 13 amino acids. This clonotype has ten or more counts. Its cognate antigen is unknown.

The source material was blood. The rearrangement joins TRBV12-3 or TRBV12-4 to TRBJ2-2; D possibly matches TRBD1 or TRBD2 (5 bases each). The sequence was obtained from a man aged 18-30 years with Graves' hyperthyroidism. CDR3 coding DNA: TGTGCCAGCAATCTTTGGGGGTCCGGGGAGCTGTTTTTT. This gives the protein CASNLWGSGELFF.